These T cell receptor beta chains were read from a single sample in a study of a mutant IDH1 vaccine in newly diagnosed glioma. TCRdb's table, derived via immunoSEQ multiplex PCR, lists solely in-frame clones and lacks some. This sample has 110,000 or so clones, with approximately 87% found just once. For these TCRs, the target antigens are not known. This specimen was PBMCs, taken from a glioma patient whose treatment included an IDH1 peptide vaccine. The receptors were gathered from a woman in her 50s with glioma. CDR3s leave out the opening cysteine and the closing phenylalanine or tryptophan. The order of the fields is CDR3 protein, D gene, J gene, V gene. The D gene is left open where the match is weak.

CDR3: ASSVGLAGGTDTQY
D: TRBD2
J: TRBJ2-3
V: TRBV9

CDR3: ASSARQGAGTDTQY
D: TRBD1
J: TRBJ2-3
V: TRBV9

CDR3: ASSQSRQATNEKLF
D: -
J: TRBJ1-4
V: TRBV4-1

CDR3: ASRLTNEQF
D: -
J: TRBJ2-1
V: TRBV5-6

CDR3: ATRDRSSYEQY
D: TRBD1
J: TRBJ2-7
V: TRBV19

CDR3: ASSFKGRQPQH
D: -
J: TRBJ1-5
V: TRBV28

CDR3: ASSLGYPTNSPLH
D: -
J: TRBJ1-6
V: TRBV7-9

CDR3: ASSDGTSGLNEQF
D: TRBD2
J: TRBJ2-1
V: TRBV9

CDR3: ASSSTVGKSQY
D: -
J: TRBJ2-5
V: TRBV5-5

CDR3: ASSSALTGTTEAF
D: -
J: TRBJ1-1
V: TRBV6-6

CDR3: ASSDEENTEAF
D: -
J: TRBJ1-1
V: TRBV6-4

CDR3: ASSPVPGANEKLF
D: -
J: TRBJ1-4
V: TRBV18

CDR3: ASSLVGQWNTEAF
D: -
J: TRBJ1-1
V: TRBV7-9

CDR3: ASSQKRETQY
D: -
J: TRBJ2-5
V: TRBV19

CDR3: ASSRSGEYGYT
D: -
J: TRBJ1-2
V: TRBV27

CDR3: ASRQGNTGELF
D: -
J: TRBJ2-2
V: TRBV6-1

CDR3: ASSLGPGDGTDTQY
D: -
J: TRBJ2-3
V: TRBV10-1

CDR3: ASSLGGQVITDTQY
D: TRBD1
J: TRBJ2-3
V: TRBV5-1

CDR3: ATEIPQGLHYEQY
D: -
J: TRBJ2-7
V: TRBV6-5

CDR3: SVAVLGSGANVLT
D: -
J: TRBJ2-6
V: TRBV29-1

CDR3: ASSLPPGYEQY
D: -
J: TRBJ2-7
V: TRBV11-2

CDR3: ASQLDRYNTEAF
D: -
J: TRBJ1-1
V: TRBV2

CDR3: ASSINGVGELF
D: -
J: TRBJ2-2
V: TRBV19

CDR3: SVGGGGPSGLNEQF
D: -
J: TRBJ2-1
V: TRBV29-1

CDR3: ASSFLAGSYNEQF
D: TRBD2
J: TRBJ2-1
V: TRBV7-9

CDR3: ASRSGTGNTGELF
D: TRBD1
J: TRBJ2-2
V: TRBV5-1

CDR3: ASSEGTGSRETQY
D: TRBD1
J: TRBJ2-5
V: TRBV4-1

CDR3: ASSFRAGYEQF
D: -
J: TRBJ2-1
V: TRBV27

CDR3: ASSVGPGTASYNEQF
D: TRBD1
J: TRBJ2-1
V: TRBV9

CDR3: ASSLAAGRSYEQY
D: -
J: TRBJ2-7
V: TRBV7-7

CDR3: ASSDSRYTEAF
D: -
J: TRBJ1-1
V: TRBV6-4

CDR3: ASSLSRWDEQF
D: -
J: TRBJ2-1
V: TRBV5-1

CDR3: ASSPNLGGGNIQY
D: -
J: TRBJ2-4
V: TRBV5-1

CDR3: ASSLWAGMVGQETQY
D: -
J: TRBJ2-5
V: TRBV5-1

CDR3: AWSVTYSGNTIY
D: -
J: TRBJ1-3
V: TRBV30

CDR3: ASSDSGVGTQY
D: -
J: TRBJ2-5
V: TRBV6-1

CDR3: ASSLDAGLYNEQF
D: -
J: TRBJ2-1
V: TRBV11-2

CDR3: ASRKRLAGSSYEQY
D: TRBD2
J: TRBJ2-7
V: TRBV28

CDR3: AWSGGQGYQETQY
D: TRBD1
J: TRBJ2-5
V: TRBV30

CDR3: ASSYSPQGKETQY
D: -
J: TRBJ2-5
V: TRBV6-5

CDR3: ASSKPAVGQGSRQPQH
D: -
J: TRBJ1-5
V: TRBV21-1

CDR3: ASSLTTGGATPLH
D: TRBD1
J: TRBJ1-6
V: TRBV5-6

CDR3: ASSLGGGGPGQGTEAF
D: TRBD1
J: TRBJ1-1
V: TRBV28

CDR3: ASSERDRGGKNEKLF
D: TRBD1
J: TRBJ1-4
V: TRBV25-1

CDR3: ASKEWGSNQPQH
D: -
J: TRBJ1-5
V: TRBV2

CDR3: ASSEQGLAGEQF
D: -
J: TRBJ2-1
V: TRBV2

CDR3: ASRFRGDTGELF
D: -
J: TRBJ2-2
V: TRBV6-5

CDR3: ASSLASVAFRETQY
D: -
J: TRBJ2-5
V: TRBV5-6

CDR3: ASTRGLGTGGGSGELF
D: TRBD1
J: TRBJ2-2
V: TRBV9